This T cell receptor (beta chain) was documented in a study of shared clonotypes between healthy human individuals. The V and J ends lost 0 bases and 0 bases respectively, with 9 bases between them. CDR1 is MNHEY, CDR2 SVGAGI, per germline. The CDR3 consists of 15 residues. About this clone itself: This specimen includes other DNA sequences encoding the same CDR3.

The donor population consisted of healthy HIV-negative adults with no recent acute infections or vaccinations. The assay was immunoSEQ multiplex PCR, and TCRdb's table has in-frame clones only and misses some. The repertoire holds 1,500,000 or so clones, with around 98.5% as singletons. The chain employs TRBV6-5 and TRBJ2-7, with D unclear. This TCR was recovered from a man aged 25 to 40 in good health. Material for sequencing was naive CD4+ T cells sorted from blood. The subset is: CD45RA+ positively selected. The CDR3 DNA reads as TGTGCCAGCAGTTACTCGGCCGGCTACTCCTACGAGCAGTACTTC. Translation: CASSYSAGYSYEQYF.